The 27 T cell receptor beta chains below were found in one sample sequenced in a study of Graves' ophthalmopathy and Graves' hyperthyroidism. Amplification of TCR beta CDR3 regions used RNA transcripts. First-round RT-PCR with HTBI primers preceded a second-round multiplex PCR. From the multiplex PCR reads, TCRdb called clonotypes with MiXCR, one entry per CDR3 protein. The sample has about 550,000 distinct CDR3 sequences, about 35% seen once. Material for sequencing was peripheral blood or thyroid tissue (not recorded which). The receptor source for this set is an adult man with Graves' hyperthyroidism.

J is TRBJ1-5 and V is TRBV2, with a weak D call TRBD1 (6 bases). The germline V and J ends were trimmed by 7 bases and 1 base, with 14 bases remaining between them. The CDR3 spans 15 residues. CDR1 is SNHLY, CDR2 FYNNEI, per germline. As DNA, the CDR3 is TGTGCCAGCACCGGGAACAGGGAAAGCAATCAGCCCCAGCATTTT. Encoded protein: CASTGNRESNQPQHF.

Many counts were recorded for this clonotype. This CDR3 is CASSDPSYGNQPQHF. CDR3 nucleotide sequence: TGTGCCAGTAGTGACCCCAGTTATGGCAATCAGCCCCAGCATTTT. The chain joins TRBV19 to TRBJ1-5; no clear D. Germline CDR1 and CDR2: LNHDA and SQIVND (reference sequence). Trimming removed 5 bases at V and 2 bases at J, with 13 bases between. The CDR3 is 15 residues long.

The V and J genes are TRBV9 and TRBJ1-5, with D perhaps matching TRBD1 (6 bases). The ends were cut back, 6 bases at V and 6 bases at J, with 16 bases in the middle. CDR1 is SGDLS, CDR2 YYNGEE, per germline. The CDR3 has 14 residues. CDR3 DNA sequence: TGTGCCAGCAACTCAGGGGACGGGTTTCAGCCCCAGCATTTT. Encoded protein: CASNSGDGFQPQHF.

In its sample, this clonotype was seen many times. This sequence joins TRBV7-8 and TRBJ1-4, with TRBD1 as a possible D gene (6 bases). Between the trimmed V and J ends, which lost 4 bases and 7 bases, there was a span of 16 bases. From germline, CDR1 is SGHVS and CDR2 FQNEAQ. The CDR3 loop spans 15 amino acids. The CDR3 DNA follows: TGTGCCAGCAGCTCCATGGCGGGAGGGGGTGAAAAACTGTTTTTT. This gives the protein CASSSMAGGGEKLFF.

V usage is TRBV11-2 and J usage is TRBJ1-1, with D perhaps TRBD1 (6 bases). Trimming removed 4 bases at V and 3 bases at J, with 15 bases between. The CDR3 is made up of 15 amino acids. Germline values: CDR1 SGHAT, CDR2 FQNNGV. CDR3 DNA sequence: TGTGCCAGCAGCTATACAGGGAGTATGGACACTGAAGCTTTCTTT. Amino acids: CASSYTGSMDTEAFF.

The rearrangement joins TRBV29-1 to TRBJ2-7, with D perhaps matching TRBD2 (6 bases). CDR1 and CDR2 (germline): SQVTM, ANQGSEA. This CDR3 spans 13 amino acids. Trimming stripped 5 bases from V and 3 bases from J, with 14 bases between. This CDR3 is CSVTGGIFYEQYF. CDR3 sequence (DNA): TGCAGCGTTACCGGGGGAATCTTCTACGAGCAGTACTTC.

With regard to this clonotype: A much more abundant neighbour one base away suggests this may be a read error. This chain connects TRBV10-2 to TRBJ2-7; TRBD1 is a possible D gene (5 bases). V shed 3 bases and J shed 5 bases, with 14 bases lying between them. The length of the CDR3 is 14 residues. CDR1 is WSHSY, CDR2 SAAADI, per germline. The CDR3 sequence: CASSEKGMADEQYF. The CDR3 DNA follows: TGCGCCAGCAGTGAAAAGGGGATGGCGGACGAGCAGTACTTC.

This clonotype has a handful of counts. Mismatch with germline at one junction end may stem from a read error. The V and J genes are TRBV10-3 and TRBJ2-7; TRBD1 aligns across 9 bases. CDR3 length: 16 amino acids. CDR1 is ENHRY and CDR2 is SYGVKD in the germline V gene. CDR3 bases: TGTGCCAGCAGTCCGACAGGGGGGGGGCATCTCTCCGAGCAGTACTTC. Protein product: CASSPTGGGHLSEQYF.

In its sample, this clonotype was seen a few times. The chain joins TRBV7-2 to TRBJ1-5; D not certain. V was shortened by 1 base and J by 5 bases, with 15 bases between the two germline ends. CDR1 is SGHTA and CDR2 is FQGNSA in the germline V gene. The CDR3 contains 16 residues. CDR3 sequence reads: CASSLGSGRPHQPQHF. The CDR3, as DNA: TGTGCCAGCAGCTTAGGCTCTGGACGCCCTCATCAGCCCCAGCATTTT.

A note on this clonotype: The conserved phenylalanine or tryptophan normally closing the CDR3 is absent here, so this likely arose from a read error. The chain has TRBV5-1 and TRBJ2-7; possible D gene TRBD1, 6 bases. Germline V lookup: CDR1 SGHRS, CDR2 YFSETQ. Trimming shortened V by 4 bases and J by 6 bases, and 14 bases separated the two germline ends. This CDR3 is 13 amino acids long. The CDR3 coding sequence is TGCGCCAGCAGCCCTCAACAGGGAAGCGAGCAGTACATC. Translation gives CASSPQQGSEQYI.

This clonotype was detected a few times. The rearrangement uses TRBV29-1 and TRBJ2-2, with D possibly TRBD1 on 6 matching bases. Per germline, CDR1 SQVTM and CDR2 ANQGSEA. CDR3 size: 12 residues. Trimming cost V 4 bases and J 5 bases, with 8 bases left between them. CDR3 protein: CSVGQGTGELFF. In DNA form, the CDR3 reads TGCAGCGTTGGGCAGGGGACCGGGGAGCTGTTTTTT.

This clonotype was seen many times. The chain is built from TRBV7-2 and TRBJ1-5; no reliable D call. Germline V CDR1 and CDR2: SGHTA, FQGNSA. CDR3 size: 13 residues. Trimming removed 6 bases at V and 7 bases at J, with 13 bases between. CDR3 sequence: CASSLHQDQPQHF. The CDR3 DNA follows: TGTGCCAGCAGTCTACATCAGGACCAGCCCCAGCATTTT.

The J gene is TRBJ2-7, the V gene TRBV5-1; D is perhaps TRBD1 (5 bases). CDR1 SGHRS and CDR2 YFSETQ come from the germline V gene. The CDR3 has 12 amino acids. V lost 0 bases and J 8 bases, leaving 9 bases between the germline ends. The CDR3 sequence: CASSLEGNKQYF. The DNA of the CDR3 is TGCGCCAGCAGCTTGGAGGGGAACAAGCAGTACTTC. The variable domain in full, completed from reference TRBV5-1 and TRBJ2-7, reads KAGVTQTPRYLIKTRGQQVTLSCSPISGHRSVSWYQQTPGQGLQFLFEYFSETQRNKGNFPGRFSGRQFSNSRSEMNVSTLELGDSALYLCASSLEGNKQYFGPGTRLTVT.

Of note for this clonotype: This may be a read error: a much more frequent sequence differs by one nucleotide. The chain carries TRBV25-1 and TRBJ2-7; TRBD1 or TRBD2 may be the D gene (5 bases each). V lost 10 bases and J 5 bases, leaving 12 bases between the germline ends. Germline assignment: CDR1 MGHDK and CDR2 SYGVNS. CDR3 size: 11 residues. This chain's CDR3 is CANTMGDEQYF. The CDR3 DNA reads as TGTGCCAACACTATGGGGGACGAGCAGTACTTC.

The V and J genes are TRBV9 and TRBJ2-2; tentative D call: TRBD1 (6 bases). There are 14 residues in the CDR3. V was cut by 4 bases and J by 5 bases, with 12 bases left in between. Germline V gene data show CDR1 as SGDLS and CDR2 as YYNGEE. The chain's CDR3 is CASSTNRETGELFF. In nucleotides, the CDR3 is TGTGCCAGCAGCACAAACAGGGAAACCGGGGAGCTGTTTTTT.

Points on this clonotype: A read error may explain this, as a much larger clone is one base away. V gene TRBV12-3 or TRBV12-4 combines with J gene TRBJ2-5; possibly TRBD2 for D (5 bases). This CDR3 contains 14 residues. Between the trimmed V and J ends, which lost 5 bases and 3 bases, there was a span of 13 bases. The CDR3 here is CASSDLAQEETQYF. In DNA, the CDR3 is TGTGCCAGCAGTGACCTAGCACAAGAAGAGACCCAGTACTTC.

The V gene is TRBV24-1, the J gene TRBJ2-1; a weak D match, TRBD1 (5 bases). The CDR3 runs to 16 residues. Per the germline V gene, CDR1 is KGHDR and CDR2 is SFDVKD. Trimming pared 7 bases from V and 6 bases from J, leaving 21 bases between. Written as DNA, the CDR3 is TGTGCCACCAGGAGAACGACAGAAAGCCCCCCCAATGAGCAGTTCTTC. Translated: CATRRTTESPPNEQFF.

Worth noting for this clonotype: Germline is not matched at one junction end, which may reflect a read error. The CDR3 here is CASSLSRAQGTQYF. The CDR3 DNA sequence: TGTGCCAGCAGCTTGAGTCGAGCCCAAGGGACCCAGTACTTC. The genes are TRBV5-4 and TRBJ2-5; no clear D. This CDR3 is built from 14 residues. The V gene's germline CDR1 is SGHNT and CDR2 YYREEE (reference sequence).

V is TRBV4-1 and J is TRBJ1-1, with TRBD1 matching over 7 bases. The germline CDR1 and CDR2 sequences are MGHRA and YSYEKL. This CDR3 has 16 amino acids. Trimming took 1 base from V and 3 from J; bases not matched to a gene: 8. CDR3: CASSQVAGQTYTEAFF. Here the CDR3 DNA reads TGCGCCAGCAGCCAAGTTGCGGGACAGACCTACACTGAAGCTTTCTTT.

This clonotype was seen at least ten times. The rearrangement links TRBV7-8 to TRBJ2-5, with a possible D match to TRBD2 (7 bases). Looked up from germline, CDR1 is SGHVS and CDR2 is FQNEAQ. The germline V and J ends were trimmed by 5 bases and 4 bases, with 20 bases remaining between them. The CDR3 extends over 16 amino acids. The DNA of the CDR3 is TGTGCCAGCAGCCGAAGGGGGGGCAGTTTCGCAGAGACCCAGTACTTC. It translates to CASSRRGGSFAETQYF.

The chain has TRBV7-3 and TRBJ1-1; 7 bases are shared with TRBD1. The CDR3 consists of 14 residues. The V and J ends lost 2 bases and 5 bases, in that order; junction bases with no gene match: 5. Germline CDR1 and CDR2: SGHTA and FQGTGA. CDR3 DNA: TGTGCCAGCAGCTTAGGCGGACAGGAGACTGAAGCTTTCTTT. It codes for CASSLGGQETEAFF. Full variable domain (remainder filled in from reference TRBV7-3 and TRBJ1-1): GAGVSQTPSNKVTEKGKYVELRCDPISGHTALYWYRQSLGQGPEFLIYFQGTGAADDSGLPNDRFFAVRPEGSVSTLKIQRTERGDSAVYLCASSLGGQETEAFFGQGTRLTVV.

This clonotype was observed a handful of times. The V gene is TRBV29-1, the J gene TRBJ2-7, with 9 nucleotides matching TRBD2. This CDR3 has 14 residues. Germline lookup yields CDR1 SQVTM and CDR2 ANQGSEA. V was pared by 4 bases and J by 1 base, with 5 bases of the junction left unmatched. DNA for the CDR3: TGCAGCGTTGTGGCTAGCGGGGTGTCCTACGAGCAGTACTTC. Amino acids: CSVVASGVSYEQYF.

The sample holds one count of this clonotype. V is TRBV24-1 and J is TRBJ1-2; no clear D. Germline lookup yields CDR1 KGHDR and CDR2 SFDVKD. The V end was cut by 11 bases, the J end by 0 bases, with 12 bases between. CDR3 size: 13 residues. CDR3 nucleotides: TGTGCCAGCCGTACGTCGTCTAACTATGGCTACACCTTC. It yields the protein CASRTSSNYGYTF.

The rearrangement links TRBV7-2 to TRBJ2-3, with 7 bases that match TRBD2. The CDR3 runs 15 residues. Germline-derived CDR1 and CDR2 are SGHTA and FQGNSA. After removal of 3 bases from V and 0 bases from J, the junction contained 3 bases not matched to a gene. The CDR3 region is CASSFLAASTDTQYF. CDR3 nucleotide sequence: TGTGCCAGCAGCTTCCTAGCGGCTAGCACAGATACGCAGTATTTT.

This clonotype was found many times. The rearrangement uses TRBV7-8 and TRBJ1-3, with D uncertain. V was pared by 1 base and J by 7 bases, with 2 bases between. The CDR3 totals 11 residues. Germline V gene data show CDR1 as SGHVS and CDR2 as FQNEAQ. The CDR3 coding sequence is TGTGCCAGCAGCTTAGTGAACACCATATATTTT. Protein sequence: CASSLVNTIYF.

Note on this clonotype: The CDR3 carries no conserved terminal phenylalanine or tryptophan, so it likely arises from a read error. This chain joins TRBV10-3 and TRBJ1-1; 8 bases map to TRBD1. The CDR3 runs 13 residues. Germline V gene data show CDR1 as ENHRY and CDR2 as SYGVKD. V shed 10 bases and J 7 bases; nucleotides not matched to a gene: 11. The CDR3 reads CATWTGPYNEAFS. The CDR3 DNA reads as TGTGCCACCTGGACAGGGCCTTACAATGAAGCTTTCTCT.

This clonotype was counted a few times. V usage is TRBV3-1 and J usage is TRBJ1-2; D remains unclear. Germline assignment: CDR1 LGHDT and CDR2 YNNKEL (reference sequence). The germline V and J ends were trimmed by 3 bases and 5 bases, with 10 bases remaining between them. There are 13 residues in the CDR3. CDR3 coding DNA: TGTGCCAGCAGCCACGGTCGAGGGTATGGCTACACCTTC. This gives the protein CASSHGRGYGYTF. Filled out from reference TRBV3-1 and TRBJ1-2, the complete variable domain reads DTAVSQTPKYLVTQMGNDKSIKCEQNLGHDTMYWYKQDSKKFLKIMFSYNNKELIINETVPNRFSPKSPDKAHLNLHINSLELGDSAVYFCASSHGRGYGYTFGSGTRLTVV.